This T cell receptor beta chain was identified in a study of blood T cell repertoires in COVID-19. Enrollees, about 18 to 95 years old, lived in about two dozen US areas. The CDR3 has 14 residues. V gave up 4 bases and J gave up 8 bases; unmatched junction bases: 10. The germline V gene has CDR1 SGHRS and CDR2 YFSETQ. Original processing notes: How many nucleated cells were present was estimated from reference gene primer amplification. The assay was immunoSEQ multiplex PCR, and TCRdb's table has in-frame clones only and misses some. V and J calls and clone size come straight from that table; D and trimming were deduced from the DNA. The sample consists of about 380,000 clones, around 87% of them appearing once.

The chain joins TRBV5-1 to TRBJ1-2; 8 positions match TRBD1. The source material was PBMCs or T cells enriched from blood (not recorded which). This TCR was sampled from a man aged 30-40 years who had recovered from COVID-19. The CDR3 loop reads CASSPGQGKSGYTF. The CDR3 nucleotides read TGCGCCAGCAGCCCAGGACAGGGCAAAAGCGGCTACACCTTC.